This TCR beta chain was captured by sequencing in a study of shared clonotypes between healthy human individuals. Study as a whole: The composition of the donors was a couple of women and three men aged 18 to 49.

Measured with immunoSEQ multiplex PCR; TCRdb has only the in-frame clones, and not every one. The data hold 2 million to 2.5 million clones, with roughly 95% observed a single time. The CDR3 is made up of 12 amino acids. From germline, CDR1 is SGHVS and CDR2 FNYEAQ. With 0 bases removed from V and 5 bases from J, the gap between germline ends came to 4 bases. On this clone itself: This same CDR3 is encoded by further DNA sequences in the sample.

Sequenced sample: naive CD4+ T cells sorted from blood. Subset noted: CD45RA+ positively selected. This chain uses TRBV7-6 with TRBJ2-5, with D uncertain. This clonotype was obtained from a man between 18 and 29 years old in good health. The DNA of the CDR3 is TGTGCCAGCAGCTTAGCGGGGGAGACCCAGTACTTC. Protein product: CASSLAGETQYF.